The clone carrying this TCR beta chain was seen only once. Its antigen is still unknown. Study observations and caveats: Greatest tumor Treg TCR overlap was with tumor naive CD4+ cells. The TCR gene usage of tumor memory CD4+ T cells clustered together with blood and lymph node memory CD4+ cells and with lymph node naive CD4+ cells.

CDR1 is MNHNS and CDR2 is SASEGT in the germline V gene. J was trimmed by 3 bases and V by 8 bases; bases with no gene match: 18. There are 17 residues in the CDR3. The memory fraction was CD4+CD45RO+CD25- cells. TCRdb re-called the 5' RACE reads with MiXCR, one entry per CDR3 protein. The sample contains roughly 64,000 distinct CDR3 sequences, approximately 23% of which appear only once. V usage is TRBV6-1 and J usage is TRBJ2-7, with 8 bases fitting TRBD2. Sequenced: memory CD4+ T cells sorted from a lymph node. Subset denoted: memory CD4+ T cells, CD4+CD45RO+CD25-. The receptor was isolated from a female donor with breast cancer. CDR3 residues: CASGGLQSGSRRYEQYF. The DNA of the CDR3 is TGTGCCAGCGGAGGTCTTCAAAGCGGGAGTCGGCGCTACGAGCAGTACTTC.